Detailed here is one TCR beta chain. Its antigen is currently unknown. The source of the sample is a study of OX40 agonist ivuxolimab in advanced cancers. Across the study: Across the patients, intravenous ivuxolimab was delivered every 2 weeks at 0.01 to 10 mg/kg. The group had a mean age of roughly 56 years, ranged from about 20 to 80, and was 82.7% male.

Whole-study findings and limits: The average count of expanded clones was higher among CD8+ T cells than among CD4+.

Repertoires were generated with immunoSEQ multiplex PCR, while TCRdb's copy carries only in-frame clones and drops some. The sample lists more than 65,000 clones; 84% were seen once. With 3 bases clipped from V and 3 bases from J, the junction kept 10 bases outside the gene matches. The CDR3 covers 16 residues. Looked up from germline, CDR1 is SGHDT and CDR2 is YYEEEE. The clonotype comes from an adult with an advanced solid tumor such as melanoma, head and neck, liver or kidney cancer. This material consisted of CD4+ or CD8+ T cells sorted from blood, taken in a trial of the OX40 agonist ivuxolimab. The rearrangement joins TRBV5-6 to TRBJ2-7, with 9 bases lining up with TRBD1. The CDR3: CASSYFTGTGRYEQYF. The CDR3 nucleotides are TGTGCCAGCAGCTATTTCACCGGGACAGGGCGCTACGAGCAGTACTTC. The whole variable domain, filled in from reference TRBV5-6 and TRBJ2-7, reads DAGVTQSPTHLIKTRGQQVTLRCSPKSGHDTVSWYQQALGQGPQFIFQYYEEEERQRGNFPDRFSGHQFPNYSSELNVNALLLGDSALYLCASSYFTGTGRYEQYFGPGTRLTVT.